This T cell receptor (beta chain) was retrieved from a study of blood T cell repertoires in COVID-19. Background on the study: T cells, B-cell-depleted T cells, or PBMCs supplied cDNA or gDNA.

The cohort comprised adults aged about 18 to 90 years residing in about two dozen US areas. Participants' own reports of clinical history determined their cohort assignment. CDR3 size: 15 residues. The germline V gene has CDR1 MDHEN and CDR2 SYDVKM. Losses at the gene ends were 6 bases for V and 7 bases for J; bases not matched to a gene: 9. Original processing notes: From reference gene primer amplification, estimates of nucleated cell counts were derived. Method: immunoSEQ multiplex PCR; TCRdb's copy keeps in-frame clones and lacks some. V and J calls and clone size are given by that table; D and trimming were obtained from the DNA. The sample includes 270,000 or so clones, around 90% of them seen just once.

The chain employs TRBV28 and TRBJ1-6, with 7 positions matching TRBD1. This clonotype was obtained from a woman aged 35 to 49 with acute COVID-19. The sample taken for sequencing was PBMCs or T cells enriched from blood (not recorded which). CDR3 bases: TGTGCCAGCAGCCTCATTTCAGGGGGGAATTCACCCCTCCACTTT. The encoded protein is CASSLISGGNSPLHF.